This T cell receptor beta chain stems from a study of T cells in Graves' hyperthyroidism and ophthalmopathy. Amplification yielded TCR beta CDR3 regions, with RNA transcripts as the source. The HTBI primer set drove a first-round RT-PCR of the TCR CDR3. TCRdb independently ran MiXCR on the multiplex PCR reads; one entry per CDR3 protein. The profile shows fewer than 450,000 distinct CDR3 sequences, around 15% of them singletons. As regards this clonotype: The antigen is not known.

Whole-study results and caveats: Among thyroid clonotypes expanded above 0.001, most also appeared in blood.

CDR3 length: 13 residues. The V end was cut by 3 bases, the J end by 4 bases, with 12 bases between. From germline, CDR1 is SQVTM and CDR2 ANQGSEA. The study included ophthalmopathy patients with Clinical Activity Score at least 3, NOSPECS grade at least 4 and duration under 3 months. The specimen was blood. This chain links TRBV29-1 with TRBJ1-2, with D tentatively TRBD1 (6 bases). The clonotype comes from a man between 45 and 60 years old with Graves' ophthalmopathy. The CDR3 DNA sequence: TGCAGCGTTGATGGGGGGGCAGGCTATGGCTACACCTTC. Its protein product is CSVDGGAGYGYTF.